The rows below give T cell receptor beta chains drawn from one sample of a study of cytomegalovirus exposure and HLA in healthy donors. Sequenced by immunoSEQ multiplex PCR; TCRdb stores in-frame clones only, minus some. The sample includes more than 250,000 clones, 80% to 90% of them seen just once. Sample: PBMCs. These receptors all stem from a woman younger than 30 in good health and CMV-seronegative. The CDR3 runs from the conserved cysteine through the conserved F or W. Fields, in order: V gene, J gene, CDR3 protein.

V: TRBV29-1; J: TRBJ1-2; CDR3: CSDGTASYGYTF
V: TRBV11-1; J: TRBJ2-1; CDR3: CASSWTSGGSNEQFF
V: TRBV19; J: TRBJ2-1; CDR3: CASNDYSGGSSYNEQFF
V: TRBV19; J: TRBJ1-6; CDR3: CASSRSKEGTGNSPLHF
V: TRBV5-1; J: TRBJ1-2; CDR3: CASSPQGADGYTF
V: TRBV4-2; J: TRBJ2-7; CDR3: CASSQFVGGAGTYEQYF
V: TRBV2; J: TRBJ2-5; CDR3: CASRSAGGPFETQYF
V: TRBV5-4; J: TRBJ2-5; CDR3: CASSYRTSGGSYGTQYF
V: TRBV2; J: TRBJ1-1; CDR3: CASRSGKRSFF
V: TRBV15; J: TRBJ1-5; CDR3: CATREGTGFYQPQHF
V: TRBV7-9; J: TRBJ1-1; CDR3: CSSSGTGTDKAFF
V: TRBV27; J: TRBJ2-1; CDR3: CASRPPVYNEQFF
V: TRBV2; J: TRBJ2-3; CDR3: CASSKLLAGSTDTQYF
V: TRBV27; J: TRBJ2-1; CDR3: CASSNAGGSYNEQFF
V: TRBV9; J: TRBJ1-4; CDR3: CASSTTESTNEKLFF
V: TRBV5-1; J: TRBJ2-7; CDR3: CASSLLASGDEQYF
V: TRBV25-1; J: TRBJ2-5; CDR3: CASSLPAGGPKETQYF
V: TRBV7-9; J: TRBJ1-1; CDR3: CASTPNIRGNTEAFF
V: TRBV6-1; J: TRBJ2-5; CDR3: CASSRGQETQYF
V: TRBV4-2; J: TRBJ1-2; CDR3: CASSQDKLGSIGYGYTF
V: TRBV6-6; J: TRBJ1-5; CDR3: CASSGLRDQPQHF
V: TRBV13; J: TRBJ2-7; CDR3: CASSLGSRTGVGEQYF
V: TRBV6-5; J: TRBJ2-6; CDR3: CASRTGEANVLTF
V: TRBV5-1; J: TRBJ2-7; CDR3: CASSLKSTGLAGGSSYEQYF
V: TRBV7-7; J: TRBJ2-3; CDR3: CASSPLTSGGELDTQYF
V: TRBV19; J: TRBJ2-2; CDR3: CASSAGTGSTGELFF